What follows are 29 T cell receptor beta chains derived from one specimen sequenced in a study of control samples from healthy donors and cancer patients. Only in-frame clones appear in the TCRdb table, and some are missing; sequencing was by immunoSEQ multiplex PCR. This sample has 400,000 to 450,000 clones; 90% occur once, and the top ten carry around 6.8%. The source material was PBMCs. These receptors were collected from a man in his forties or fifties with head and neck cancer.

This rearrangement joins TRBV27 to TRBJ2-1; no clear D gene. From germline, CDR1 is MNHEY and CDR2 SMNVEV (reference sequence). V lost 5 bases to trimming and J lost 0 bases, with 14 bases between them. This CDR3 has 16 amino acids. The CDR3 loop reads CASSLFRASSYNEQFF. The CDR3 DNA reads TGTGCCAGCAGTCTTTTTCGAGCGAGCTCCTACAATGAGCAGTTCTTC.

The chain employs TRBV5-6 and TRBJ2-1; TRBD2 agrees at 11 bases. Trimming removed 0 bases from V and 9 bases from J; junction bases left unmatched: 5. Germline lookup yields CDR1 SGHDT and CDR2 YYEEEE. The CDR3 runs 15 residues. The CDR3 sequence is CASSLVSGGGGEQFF. The DNA for the CDR3 is TGTGCCAGCAGCTTGGTTAGCGGGGGGGGCGGTGAGCAGTTCTTC.

The gene calls are TRBV9 and TRBJ1-2; 10 bases agree with TRBD1. CDR1 is SGDLS and CDR2 is YYNGEE in the germline V gene. V dropped 2 bases and J dropped 4; count of bases not matched to a gene: 11. The length of the CDR3 is 17 residues. The CDR3 here is CASSVSGTGAISYGYTF. The CDR3 coding sequence is TGTGCCAGCAGCGTCTCCGGGACAGGGGCAATTTCCTATGGCTACACCTTC.

V and J are TRBV6-1 and TRBJ2-3, with TRBD2 matching over 11 bases. CDR1 and CDR2 (germline): MNHNS, SASEGT. CDR3 length: 17 amino acids. Unmatched junction bases numbered 8, after V lost 2 bases and J lost 4 bases. CDR3 residues: CASSELVELAGADTQYF. In nucleotides, the CDR3 is TGTGCCAGCAGTGAATTGGTAGAACTAGCGGGGGCAGATACGCAGTATTTT.

This clone was detected once. The chain links TRBV5-1 to TRBJ1-6, with 8 positions matching TRBD1. CDR1 and CDR2 (germline): SGHRS, YFSETQ. The CDR3 totals 15 residues. Losses at the gene ends were 0 bases for V and 9 bases for J; bases not matched to a gene: 5. This CDR3 is CASSLEETGVSPLHF. CDR3 nucleotide sequence: TGCGCCAGCAGCTTGGAGGAGACAGGGGTTTCACCCCTCCACTTT.

V usage is TRBV6-2 or TRBV6-3 and J usage is TRBJ1-5, with a possible D match to TRBD1 (5 bases). CDR3 length: 17 residues. Trimming took 5 bases from V and 4 from J, leaving 21 bases between them. Per germline, CDR1 MNHEY and CDR2 SVGEGT. CDR3 amino acids: CASSALWGNRENQPQHF. The CDR3 nucleotides read TGTGCCAGCAGTGCCCTTTGGGGGAACCGGGAGAATCAGCCCCAGCATTTT.

CDR3 in DNA: TGTGCCAGCTCACCAGGAGGGACCAATCAGCCCCAGCATTTT. Its protein is CASSPGGTNQPQHF. The V and J genes are TRBV18 and TRBJ1-5; D might be TRBD1 (5 bases). The CDR3 is 14 amino acids. Trimming removed 2 bases at V and 3 bases at J, with 8 bases between. CDR1 and CDR2 from the germline V gene are KGHSH and LQKENI.

This sequence joins TRBV27 and TRBJ1-2; 8 nucleotides agree with TRBD1. After removal of 4 bases from V and 5 bases from J, the junction contained 9 bases not matched to a gene. This CDR3 is built from 15 residues. The germline CDR1 and CDR2 sequences are MNHEY and SMNVEV (reference sequence). This chain's CDR3 is CASSSRTGGRYGYTF. In DNA, the CDR3 is TGTGCCAGCAGTTCGCGCACAGGGGGAAGGTATGGCTACACCTTC.

The gene calls are TRBV5-4 and TRBJ2-2, with 8 bases aligning to TRBD2. V trimming: 4 bases; J trimming: 6 bases; junction bases outside the gene matches: 17. This CDR3 has 18 amino acids. Looked up from germline, CDR1 is SGHNT and CDR2 is YYREEE (reference sequence). This CDR3 is CASSVPKPGTRGAGELFF. The CDR3 DNA reads as TGTGCCAGCAGCGTACCAAAACCCGGGACTAGGGGGGCCGGGGAGCTGTTTTTT. Complete variable domain (other parts from reference TRBV5-4 and TRBJ2-2): ETGVTQSPTHLIKTRGQQVTLRCSSQSGHNTVSWYQQALGQGPQFIFQYYREEENGRGNFPPRFSGLQFPNYSSELNVNALELDDSALYLCASSVPKPGTRGAGELFFGEGSRLTVL.

This clone appeared a single time. This chain uses TRBV9 with TRBJ1-3; D unclear. CDR3 length equals 15 residues. The germline V gene has CDR1 SGDLS and CDR2 YYNGEE. Trimming removed 2 bases from V and 0 bases from J, with 9 bases in between. This CDR3 is CASSVGLDSGNTIYF. As DNA, the CDR3 is TGTGCCAGCAGCGTCGGGCTCGACTCTGGAAACACCATATATTTT.

This CDR3 is CASSQDGDKKGKLFF. DNA of the CDR3: TGCGCCAGCAGCCAAGATGGGGATAAGAAAGGTAAACTGTTTTTT. The chain employs TRBV4-3 and TRBJ1-4; no clear D. Germline V gene data show CDR1 as LGHNA and CDR2 as YSLEER. The CDR3 totals 15 residues. The V end was cut by 0 bases, the J end by 11 bases, with 16 bases between.

The V call is TRBV7-9, the J call TRBJ2-7, with D perhaps matching TRBD1 (6 bases). The germline gives CDR1 SEHNR, CDR2 FQNEAQ (reference sequence). The germline V and J ends were trimmed by 0 bases and 2 bases, with 14 bases remaining between them. The CDR3 is 16 residues long. CDR3 amino acids: CASSLARGKTPYEQYF. For the CDR3, the DNA is TGTGCCAGCAGCTTAGCGAGGGGGAAAACCCCCTACGAGCAGTACTTC. Drawing the rest from reference TRBV7-9 and TRBJ2-7, the complete variable domain is DTGVSQNPRHKITKRGQNVTFRCDPISEHNRLYWYRQTLGQGPEFLTYFQNEAQLEKSRLLSDRFSAERPKGSFSTLEIQRTEQGDSAMYLCASSLARGKTPYEQYFGPGTRLTVT.

This rearrangement joins TRBV2 to TRBJ1-5, with 7 positions matching TRBD1. CDR1 is SNHLY and CDR2 is FYNNEI in the germline V gene. This CDR3 is 13 amino acids long. Losses at the gene ends were 8 bases for V and 3 bases for J; bases not matched to a gene: 4. CDR3 sequence: CASYRGPNQPQHF. The CDR3 DNA is TGTGCCAGCTACAGGGGCCCCAATCAGCCCCAGCATTTT.

CDR3 amino acids: CASSVDGSNNSPLHF. CDR3 in DNA: TGTGCCAGCAGCGTAGACGGTTCAAATAATTCACCCCTCCACTTT. The V gene is TRBV9, the J gene TRBJ1-6, with D uncertain. Per the germline V gene, CDR1 is SGDLS and CDR2 is YYNGEE. V was pared by 0 bases and J by 5 bases, with 9 bases between. The CDR3 has 15 residues.

Of note for this clone: Its ends do not fully match the called genes, so a read error is possible. J is TRBJ2-3 and V is TRBV6-1, with D possibly matching TRBD2 (9 bases). Germline CDR1 MNHNS, CDR2 SASEGT. This CDR3 has 15 amino acids. In DNA, the CDR3 is TGTGCCAGCAGTGAAGGCGCGGGAGGGACAGGTACGCAGTATTTT. It specifies CASSEGAGGTGTQYF.

V and J are TRBV7-3 and TRBJ2-3; 9 bases align to TRBD1. The CDR3 loop spans 14 amino acids. J lost 4 bases, V lost 5 bases, and 4 bases had no gene match. CDR1 is SGHTA and CDR2 is FQGTGA in the germline V gene. For the CDR3, the DNA is TGTGCCAGCAGCCAGAGGACAGGGGCAGATACGCAGTATTTT. Translating gives CASSQRTGADTQYF.

The rearrangement joins TRBV25-1 to TRBJ2-5; D is possibly TRBD1 or TRBD2 (6 bases each). The CDR3 is 14 amino acids. Germline V gene lookup returns CDR1 MGHDK and CDR2 SYGVNS. V gave up 6 bases and J gave up 5 bases, with 16 bases separating them. CDR3 sequence (DNA): TGTGCCAGCAGCCGACAGGAGGGTGGGGAGACCCAGTACTTC. Protein: CASSRQEGGETQYF.

In nucleotides, the CDR3 is TGCAGTGCTAGTGGGGGGCCAATTGAGACCCAGTACTTC. Amino acid sequence: CSASGGPIETQYF. The gene calls are TRBV20-1 and TRBJ2-5; D may be TRBD1 or TRBD2 (6 bases each). Germline CDR1 reads DFQATT; CDR2 reads SNEGSKA (reference sequence). With 3 bases removed from V and 5 bases from J, the gap between germline ends came to 13 bases. This CDR3 has 13 residues.

J is TRBJ1-5 and V is TRBV6-4, with 7 bases lining up with TRBD1. Trimming at V came to 5 bases and at J to 0 bases, leaving 10 bases not matched to a gene. The CDR3 runs 17 residues. Per germline, CDR1 MRHNA and CDR2 SNTAGT. This chain's CDR3 is CASSSRGGAYSNQPQHF. The CDR3 DNA is TGTGCCAGCAGTAGCAGGGGGGGGGCGTATAGCAATCAGCCCCAGCATTTT.

This clone was seen just once. This chain uses TRBV5-6 with TRBJ1-2; weak D call: TRBD1 (5 bases). Trimming pared 0 bases from V and 7 bases from J, leaving 13 bases between. CDR3 length equals 14 residues. CDR1 and CDR2 (germline): SGHDT, YYEEEE. The CDR3 loop is CASSLAGVLGGYTF. The CDR3 nucleotides read TGTGCCAGCAGCTTGGCGGGGGTACTGGGTGGCTACACCTTC.

The CDR3, as DNA: TGTGCCAGCAGCCCCCAGGGAGCGGGAGGGAACAATGAGCAGTTCTTC. This gives the protein CASSPQGAGGNNEQFF. The gene calls are TRBV9 and TRBJ2-1, with 10 bases matching TRBD2. After removal of 4 bases from V and 5 bases from J, the junction contained 9 bases not matched to a gene. The germline gives CDR1 SGDLS, CDR2 YYNGEE. CDR3 length: 16 amino acids.

The rearrangement joins TRBV29-1 to TRBJ1-6; the D gene is possibly TRBD1 (6 bases). The germline gives CDR1 SQVTM, CDR2 ANQGSEA. CDR3 size: 12 residues. Trimming left V 7 bases short and J 5 bases short, with 9 bases between. CDR3: CSASGDNSPLHF. CDR3 nucleotides: TGCAGCGCCTCAGGGGATAATTCACCCCTCCACTTT.

The chain recombines TRBV13 with TRBJ2-2; possible D gene TRBD2, 6 bases. The length of the CDR3 is 16 residues. Deletions cut 0 bases from V and 1 base from J, with 9 bases between. Per germline, CDR1 PRHDT and CDR2 FYEKMQ (reference sequence). This CDR3 is CASSLGNSGNTGELFF. The CDR3 DNA reads as TGTGCCAGCAGCTTAGGCAATAGCGGGAACACCGGGGAGCTGTTTTTT.

V and J are TRBV4-1 and TRBJ1-2, with D maybe TRBD1 (6 bases). The CDR3 extends over 16 amino acids. Germline CDR1 MGHRA, CDR2 YSYEKL. Trimming removed 1 base from V and 2 bases from J, with 14 bases in between. In DNA, the CDR3 is TGCGCCAGCAGCCAAGGCCATCCAACAGGGAACTATGGCTACACCTTC. Translated: CASSQGHPTGNYGYTF.

The genes are TRBV28 and TRBJ1-2; TRBD1 matches at 7 bases. The CDR3 runs 14 residues. Germline CDR1 reads MDHEN; CDR2 reads SYDVKM. V gave up 3 bases and J gave up 5 bases; unmatched junction bases: 6. In nucleotides, the CDR3 is TGTGCCAGCAGTTTTGAGGGGGCGCGGTATGGCTACACCTTC. Amino acids: CASSFEGARYGYTF.

The rearrangement joins TRBV27 to TRBJ1-2; 12 positions agree with TRBD1. V dropped 3 bases and J dropped 6; count of bases not matched to a gene: 8. This CDR3 is built from 16 residues. Germline CDR1 reads MNHEY; CDR2 reads SMNVEV (reference sequence). For the CDR3, the DNA is TGTGCCAGCAGTTTCCAAGGGGGACAGGGGGCGGATGGCTACACCTTC. Its protein is CASSFQGGQGADGYTF.

V and J are TRBV7-2 and TRBJ2-6; 8 bases match TRBD2. The length of the CDR3 is 18 residues. Losses at the gene ends were 1 base for V and 4 bases for J; bases not matched to a gene: 9. Per germline, CDR1 SGHTA and CDR2 FQGNSA. CDR3 loop: CASSLVPAGVGGANVLTF. In DNA form, the CDR3 reads TGTGCCAGCAGCTTAGTTCCAGCGGGAGTGGGAGGGGCCAACGTCCTGACTTTC.

The chain joins TRBV7-3 to TRBJ2-1, with TRBD2 matching over 8 bases. Germline assignment: CDR1 SGHTA and CDR2 FQGTGA. This CDR3 has 15 amino acids. Germline trimming cut 5 bases from V and 9 bases from J; bases unmatched to any gene: 12. The CDR3 spells CASSPLSGGSGEQFF. The CDR3 DNA is TGTGCCAGCAGCCCACTGTCGGGAGGGTCGGGTGAGCAGTTCTTC.

The V and J genes are TRBV28 and TRBJ1-1; TRBD1 agrees at 8 bases. The germline V gene encodes CDR1 MDHEN and CDR2 SYDVKM. V trimming: 8 bases; J trimming: 1 base; junction bases outside the gene matches: 3. This CDR3 is 13 amino acids long. CDR3 nucleotides: TGTGCCAGCGGGACAGGTAGGAACACTGAAGCTTTCTTT. It specifies CASGTGRNTEAFF.